One and the same sample provided the 10 T cell receptor beta chains below, sequenced in a study of blood T cell repertoires in COVID-19. The protocol was immunoSEQ multiplex PCR, while the TCRdb copy is restricted to in-frame clones and leaves out a portion. The repertoire holds 150,000 to 200,000 clones, with over 75% as singletons. The sequencing input was peripheral blood. These receptors all stem from a woman between 65 and 79 years old with acute or convalescent COVID-19.

The chain carries TRBV9 and TRBJ1-2; D is uncertain. CDR1 is SGDLS, CDR2 YYNGEE, per germline. This CDR3 is built from 14 residues. Trimming shortened V by 3 bases and J by 4 bases, and 13 bases separated the two germline ends. The CDR3 sequence is CASSGPPGSYGYTF. As DNA, the CDR3 is TGTGCCAGCAGCGGCCCCCCGGGATCCTATGGCTACACCTTC.

The rearrangement links TRBV10-3 to TRBJ2-1, with 9 bases fitting TRBD2. The germline V gene has CDR1 ENHRY and CDR2 SYGVKD. V trimming: 6 bases; J trimming: 1 base; junction bases outside the gene matches: 7. The CDR3 length is 16 residues. CDR3 sequence (DNA): TGTGCCATCAGGGGGGATAGCGGGAGATCCTACAATGAGCAGTTCTTC. Translating gives CAIRGDSGRSYNEQFF.

The V call is TRBV2, the J call TRBJ2-5, with a tentative D call TRBD2 (7 bases). The germline gives CDR1 SNHLY, CDR2 FYNNEI. The V end lost 3 bases, the J end lost 5 bases, and 16 bases lay between the germline ends. CDR3 size: 15 residues. CDR3 coding DNA: TGTGCCAGCAGTGATATAAGGGGGGAGGGGGAGACCCAGTACTTC. Translating it yields CASSDIRGEGETQYF.

The V call is TRBV18, the J call TRBJ2-7; TRBD2 matches at 9 bases. The V segment lost 6 bases and the J segment 7 bases; nucleotides outside the gene matches: 13. This CDR3 is built from 15 residues. Germline CDR1 KGHSH, CDR2 LQKENI. The CDR3 loop reads CASSLSTSGQREQYF. For the CDR3, the DNA is TGTGCCAGCTCCCTCTCGACTAGCGGCCAACGGGAGCAGTACTTC.

The genes are TRBV15 and TRBJ2-7, with D perhaps matching TRBD2 (7 bases). The germline V gene encodes CDR1 LNHNV and CDR2 YYDKDF (reference sequence). V was trimmed by 3 bases and J by 9 bases, leaving 18 bases between them. This CDR3 comprises 14 residues. The CDR3 region has the DNA TGTGCCACCAGCAGGAGGGGGGGGACGGGTGTGCAGTACTTC. It specifies CATSRRGGTGVQYF.

Only a few counts were recorded for this clone. The chain combines TRBV24-1 with TRBJ2-1, with D possibly TRBD2 on 6 matching bases. CDR3 size: 13 residues. Germline-derived CDR1 and CDR2 are KGHDR and SFDVKD. V was pared by 5 bases and J by 7 bases, with 11 bases between. CDR3 nucleotides: TGTGCCACCAGTGTCCCTGGGACTAATGAGCAGTTCTTC. Amino acid sequence: CATSVPGTNEQFF.

In this sample, this clone turned up once. This chain joins TRBV5-1 and TRBJ2-2, with TRBD1 as a possible D gene (7 bases). From germline, CDR1 is SGHRS and CDR2 YFSETQ. The CDR3 spans 16 residues. V was trimmed by 3 bases and J by 0 bases, leaving 12 bases between them. As DNA, the CDR3 is TGCGCCAGCAGCTCCGCGGGACAGACGAACACCGGGGAGCTGTTTTTT. Amino acid sequence: CASSSAGQTNTGELFF.

The chain recombines TRBV24-1 with TRBJ2-1; D possibly corresponds to TRBD1 (6 bases). The CDR3 sequence is 12 residues long. The germline V and J ends were trimmed by 4 bases and 12 bases, with 12 bases remaining between them. Germline V gives CDR1 KGHDR, CDR2 SFDVKD. This CDR3 reads CATSEGGRRQFF. The CDR3 region has the DNA TGTGCCACCAGTGAAGGGGGACGGAGGCAGTTCTTC.

The chain carries TRBV19 and TRBJ1-5; 8 bases match TRBD1. Germline V lookup: CDR1 LNHDA, CDR2 SQIVND (reference sequence). The CDR3 is 19 residues long. With 1 base clipped from V and 3 bases from J, the junction kept 14 bases outside the gene matches. CDR3 coding DNA: TGTGCCAGTAGTATAGCCTCGGGATGGACAGGGAAGTACAATCAGCCCCAGCATTTT. It encodes CASSIASGWTGKYNQPQHF.

The rearrangement uses TRBV18 and TRBJ2-1, with TRBD2 identical over 12 bases. CDR1 KGHSH and CDR2 LQKENI come from the germline V gene. The ends lost 2 bases at V and 8 bases at J; junction bases unmatched: 19. This CDR3 has 20 residues. CDR3 nucleotides: TGTGCCAGCTCACCATTACAAGCGACTAGCGGGAGTTTAATATCCGATGAGCAGTTCTTC. As protein: CASSPLQATSGSLISDEQFF.